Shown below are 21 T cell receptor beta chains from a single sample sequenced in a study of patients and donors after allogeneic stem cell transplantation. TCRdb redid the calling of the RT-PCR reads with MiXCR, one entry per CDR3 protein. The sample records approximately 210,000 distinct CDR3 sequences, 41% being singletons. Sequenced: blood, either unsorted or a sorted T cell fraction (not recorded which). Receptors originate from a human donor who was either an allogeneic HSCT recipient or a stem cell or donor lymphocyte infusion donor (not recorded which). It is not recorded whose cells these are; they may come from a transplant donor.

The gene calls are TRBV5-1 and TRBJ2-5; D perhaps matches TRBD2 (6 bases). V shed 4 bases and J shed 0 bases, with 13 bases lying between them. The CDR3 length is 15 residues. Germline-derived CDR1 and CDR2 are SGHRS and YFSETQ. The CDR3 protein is CASSTYRDYQETQYF. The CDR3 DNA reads TGCGCCAGCAGCACATACCGGGACTACCAAGAGACCCAGTACTTC.

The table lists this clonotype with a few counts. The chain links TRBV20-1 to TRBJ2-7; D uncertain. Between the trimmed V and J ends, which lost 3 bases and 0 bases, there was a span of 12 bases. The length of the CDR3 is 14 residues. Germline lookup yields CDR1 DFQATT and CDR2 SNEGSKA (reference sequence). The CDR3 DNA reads TGCAGTGCTAGGACCGGACCCAGCTCCTACGAGCAGTACTTC. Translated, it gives CSARTGPSSYEQYF.

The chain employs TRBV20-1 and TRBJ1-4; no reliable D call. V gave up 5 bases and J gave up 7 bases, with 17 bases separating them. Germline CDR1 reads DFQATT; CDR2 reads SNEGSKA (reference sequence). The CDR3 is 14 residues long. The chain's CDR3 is CSALPPSGTEKLFF. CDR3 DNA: TGCAGTGCTCTCCCGCCTTCGGGAACTGAAAAACTGTTTTTT.

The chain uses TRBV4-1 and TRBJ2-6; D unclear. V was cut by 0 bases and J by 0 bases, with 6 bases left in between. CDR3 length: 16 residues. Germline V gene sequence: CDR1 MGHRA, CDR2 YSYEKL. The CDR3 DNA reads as TGCGCCAGCAGCCAAGAAGACGTCTCTGGGGCCAACGTCCTGACTTTC. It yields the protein CASSQEDVSGANVLTF.

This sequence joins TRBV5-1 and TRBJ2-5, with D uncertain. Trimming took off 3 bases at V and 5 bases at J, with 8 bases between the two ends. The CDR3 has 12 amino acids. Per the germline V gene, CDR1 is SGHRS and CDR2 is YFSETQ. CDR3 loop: CASSSARETQYF. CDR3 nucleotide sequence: TGCGCCAGCAGCTCGGCAAGGGAGACCCAGTACTTC.

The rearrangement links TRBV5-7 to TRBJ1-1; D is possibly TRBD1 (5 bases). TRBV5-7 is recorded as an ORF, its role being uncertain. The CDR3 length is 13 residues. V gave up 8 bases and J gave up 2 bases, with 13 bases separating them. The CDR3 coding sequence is TGTGCCAGAGGGGTACAGACCAACACTGAAGCTTTCTTT. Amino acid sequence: CARGVQTNTEAFF.

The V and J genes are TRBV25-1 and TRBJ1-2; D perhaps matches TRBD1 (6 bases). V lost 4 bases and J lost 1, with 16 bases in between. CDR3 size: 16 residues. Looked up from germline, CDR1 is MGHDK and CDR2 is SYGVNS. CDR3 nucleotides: TGTGCCAGCAGTGCCGGACAGTTGGACTATAACTATGGCTACACCTTC. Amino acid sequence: CASSAGQLDYNYGYTF.

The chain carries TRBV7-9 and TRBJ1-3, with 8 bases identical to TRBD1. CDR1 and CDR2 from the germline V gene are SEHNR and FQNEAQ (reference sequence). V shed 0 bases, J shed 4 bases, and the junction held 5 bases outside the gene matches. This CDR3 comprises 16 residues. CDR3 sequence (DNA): TGTGCCAGCAGCTTAGCCCGGACAGGGTACGGAAACACCATATATTTT. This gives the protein CASSLARTGYGNTIYF.

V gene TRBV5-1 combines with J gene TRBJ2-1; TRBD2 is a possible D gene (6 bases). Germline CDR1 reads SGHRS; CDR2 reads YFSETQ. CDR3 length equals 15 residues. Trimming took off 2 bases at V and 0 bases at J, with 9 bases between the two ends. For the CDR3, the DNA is TGCGCCAGCAGCTTAGGGAGGACCTCCTACAATGAGCAGTTCTTC. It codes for CASSLGRTSYNEQFF.

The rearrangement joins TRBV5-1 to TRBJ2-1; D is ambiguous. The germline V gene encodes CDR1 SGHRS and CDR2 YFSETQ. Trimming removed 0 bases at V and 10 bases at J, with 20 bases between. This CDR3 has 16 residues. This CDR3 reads CASSLESLPPLGEQFF. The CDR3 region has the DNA TGCGCCAGCAGCTTGGAATCTCTCCCCCCTCTAGGGGAGCAGTTCTTC.

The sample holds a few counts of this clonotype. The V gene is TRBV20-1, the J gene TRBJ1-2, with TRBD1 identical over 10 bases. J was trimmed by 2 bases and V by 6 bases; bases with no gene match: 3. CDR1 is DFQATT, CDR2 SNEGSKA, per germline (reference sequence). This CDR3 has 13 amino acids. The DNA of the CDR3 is TGCAGTGCCCCGACAGGGGGCAACTATGGCTACACCTTC. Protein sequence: CSAPTGGNYGYTF.

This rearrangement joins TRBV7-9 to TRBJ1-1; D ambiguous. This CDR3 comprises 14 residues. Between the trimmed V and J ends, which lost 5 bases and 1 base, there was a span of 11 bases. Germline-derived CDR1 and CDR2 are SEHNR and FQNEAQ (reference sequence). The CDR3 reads CASSIQTENTEAFF. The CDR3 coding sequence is TGTGCCAGCAGCATCCAGACGGAGAACACTGAAGCTTTCTTT.

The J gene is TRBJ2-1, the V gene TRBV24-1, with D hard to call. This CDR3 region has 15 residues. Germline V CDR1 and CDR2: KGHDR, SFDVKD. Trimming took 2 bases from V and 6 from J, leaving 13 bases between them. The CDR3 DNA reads TGTGCCACCAGTGATTCCCTGCTGCCACCCAATGAGCAGTTCTTC. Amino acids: CATSDSLLPPNEQFF.

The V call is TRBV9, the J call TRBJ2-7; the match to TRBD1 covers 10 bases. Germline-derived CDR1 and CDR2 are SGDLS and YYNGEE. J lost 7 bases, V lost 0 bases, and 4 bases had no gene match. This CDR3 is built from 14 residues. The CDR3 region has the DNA TGTGCCAGCAGCGTAGTGGGACAGGGGACGGAGCAGTACTTC. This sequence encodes CASSVVGQGTEQYF.

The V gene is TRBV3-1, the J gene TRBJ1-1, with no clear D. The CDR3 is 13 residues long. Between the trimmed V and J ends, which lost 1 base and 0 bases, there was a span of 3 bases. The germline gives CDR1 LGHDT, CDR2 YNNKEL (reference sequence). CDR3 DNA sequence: TGTGCCAGCAGCCAAGCTTTGAACACTGAAGCTTTCTTT. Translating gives CASSQALNTEAFF.

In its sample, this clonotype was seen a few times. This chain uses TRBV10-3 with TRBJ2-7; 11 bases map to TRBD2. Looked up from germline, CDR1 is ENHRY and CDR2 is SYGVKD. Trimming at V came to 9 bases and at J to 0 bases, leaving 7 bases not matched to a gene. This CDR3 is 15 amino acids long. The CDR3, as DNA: TGTGCCATAGGACTAGCGGGCCCGAGCTCCTACGAGCAGTACTTC. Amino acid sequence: CAIGLAGPSSYEQYF.

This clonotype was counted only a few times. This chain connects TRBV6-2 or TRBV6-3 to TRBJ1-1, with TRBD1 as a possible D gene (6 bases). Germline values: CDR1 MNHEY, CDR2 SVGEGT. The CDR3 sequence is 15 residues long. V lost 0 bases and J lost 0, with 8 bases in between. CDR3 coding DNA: TGTGCCAGCAGTTACTCGGACAGCCTGAACACTGAAGCTTTCTTT. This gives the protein CASSYSDSLNTEAFF.

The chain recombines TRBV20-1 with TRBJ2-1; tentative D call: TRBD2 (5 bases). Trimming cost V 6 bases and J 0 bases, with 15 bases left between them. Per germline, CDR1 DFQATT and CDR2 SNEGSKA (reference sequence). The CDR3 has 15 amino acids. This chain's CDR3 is CSALGIFSSYNEQFF. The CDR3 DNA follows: TGCAGTGCCCTCGGGATCTTCAGCTCCTACAATGAGCAGTTCTTC.

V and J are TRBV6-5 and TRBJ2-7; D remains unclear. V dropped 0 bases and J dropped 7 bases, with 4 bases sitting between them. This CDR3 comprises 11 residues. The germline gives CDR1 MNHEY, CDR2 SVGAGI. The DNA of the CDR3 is TGTGCCAGCAGTTACTCGACAGAGCAGTACTTC. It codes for CASSYSTEQYF.

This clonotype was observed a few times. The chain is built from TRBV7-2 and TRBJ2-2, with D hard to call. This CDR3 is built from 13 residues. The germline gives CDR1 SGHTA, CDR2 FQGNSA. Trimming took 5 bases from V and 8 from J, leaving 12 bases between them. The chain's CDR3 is CASSLRRSGELFF. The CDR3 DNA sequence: TGTGCCAGCAGCCTACGGAGATCTGGGGAGCTGTTTTTT.

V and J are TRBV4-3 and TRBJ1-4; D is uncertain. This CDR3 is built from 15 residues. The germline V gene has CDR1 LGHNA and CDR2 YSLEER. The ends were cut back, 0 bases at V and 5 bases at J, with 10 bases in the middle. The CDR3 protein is CASSQDRTANEKLFF. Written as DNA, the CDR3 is TGCGCCAGCAGCCAAGATAGAACGGCAAATGAAAAACTGTTTTTT.